The present entry profiles one T cell receptor beta chain with its context. V lost 4 bases to trimming and J lost 2 bases, with 10 bases between them. CDR1 is SGHTS and CDR2 is YDEGEE in the germline V gene. The CDR3 covers 14 residues. This record comes from a study of cytomegalovirus exposure and HLA in healthy donors. The PCR used 60 Vbeta and 13 Jbeta primers. The table came from immunoSEQ multiplex PCR; TCRdb's copy has only in-frame clones and leaves some out. The repertoire includes about 140,000 clones, roughly 66% of them detected once, and 6.5% sits in the top ten. The source of this sequence is a woman aged 60 to 75 in good health and CMV-seronegative. Sequencing used PBMCs. V usage is TRBV5-8 and J usage is TRBJ1-5, with a possible D match to TRBD1 (6 bases). The CDR3 reads CASSLDSRNQPQHF. DNA of the CDR3: TGTGCCAGCAGCCTGGACAGCCGCAATCAGCCCCAGCATTTT.